Listed here is a single T cell receptor beta chain. It lacks a known antigen. Within one base of it there is no much larger clone, and no base qualities were kept. The sample is drawn from a study of PD-1 blockade in classical Hodgkin lymphoma (TCRdb year 2020). About the study as a whole: Nivolumab dosing was 3 mg/kg intravenously every 2 weeks, continuing until either disease progression or unacceptable toxicity. The study used TCR beta sequencing and CyTOF to define a peripheral blood immune signature of response to PD-1 blockade in classical Hodgkin lymphoma. General findings and caveats noted by the study authors: CD4+ but not CD8+ TCR diversity rose significantly by C4D1 (p=0.0027 vs p=0.16), most apparent in complete responders (p=0.02). Baseline diversity similar to that of newly diagnosed patients was observed in trial patients achieving complete response, whereas significantly lower diversity was observed in partial responders and progressors. Baseline TCR diversity was reported to be lower in newly diagnosed patients than in healthy donors and to be lower still in relapsed/refractory patients. Patients starting nivolumab less than 1 year after ASCT had lower diversity and were excluded from later analyses to avoid confounding by immune reconstitution. Only a single clinical trial cohort was studied, and what caused the repertoire differences, possibly disease activity or prior therapy, remained undefined.

CDR1 and CDR2, per the germline V gene, are SQVTM and ANQGSEA. Germline trimming: 7 bases from V, 8 bases from J; junction bases outside gene matches: 11. The CDR3 runs 13 residues from the cysteine to the phenylalanine. Only CDR3 DNA remains: 39 bases, in frame from the first base. Genomic DNA was isolated using the Qiagen DNeasy kit from unsorted PBMCs as well as from negatively selected CD4+ and CD8+ fractions. TCR beta CDR3 regions were subjected to amplification by immunoSEQ multiplex PCR with primers that anneal to V and J segments. Amplification bias was minimized using a synthetic immune receptor repertoire, and residual bias was removed computationally after sequencing. In the paper's pipeline: Repertoire diversity was quantified as the Shannon entropy index using custom Python scripts. Unsorted, CD4+ and CD8+ repertoires were analyzed separately, except in combined analyses where CD4+ and CD8+ sequences were merged in silico. A clone was considered expanded if an increase in frequency of at least 2-fold after treatment relative to C1D1 was found, and a pseudocount of 0.5 was applied to clones undetected at baseline. Singleton clones were defined as clones with 0 or 1 copy at C1D1, and non-singleton clones were defined as clones with 2 or more copies. Clones expanded in unsorted samples were annotated as CD4+, CD8+ or unknown by matching protein sequences in sorted samples from the same patient. Diversity changes from C1D1 to C4D1 were tested in paired samples using Wilcoxon tests. TCRdb took this table from immuneACCESS and kept in-frame rearrangements with V and J called. Such tables lack part of the clones; where checked against another copy, unresolved V genes explain under half of the gap, and the rest is unexplained. The V and J calls and the clone size are those of that table, but D and trimming were determined from the DNA. The sample table shows about 11,000 clones, and approximately 84% are seen once. Clones ranked in the top ten supply about 5% of the sample.

This sample's time point label indicates: cycle 2 day 1 (C2D1) of nivolumab. Relapse after autologous stem cell transplantation had occurred in all trial patients, and cohorts A, B and C were distinguished by prior brentuximab vedotin exposure. A total of roughly 60 patients with relapsed/refractory classical Hodgkin lymphoma made up the trial cohort, and each patient's best overall response was complete response, partial response or progressive disease. In the multi-cohort phase II CheckMate 205 trial, trial patients received single-agent nivolumab. Best overall response was determined by an independent review committee according to the 2007 International Working Group response criteria. Trial PBMCs were collected just before the start of nivolumab (C1D1) and during therapy at cycle 2 day 1 and cycle 4 day 1. Peripheral blood was collected in 8 mL Vacutainer Cell Preparation Tubes, from which PBMCs were isolated by centrifugation and then cryopreserved.

Specimen: peripheral blood mononuclear cells (PBMCs), collected before the second cycle of nivolumab. The sequence joins TRBV29-1 to TRBJ1-2, with 9 junctional bases fitting TRBD1. This TCR was sampled from a human donor with classical Hodgkin lymphoma. Read as DNA, the sequence is TGCAGCGGGAATTTGGGACAGGGTAGGGGCTACACCTTC. It encodes CSGNLGQGRGYTF.